A selection of T cell receptor beta chains follows, all from one sample in a study of T cell responses to AZD1222 COVID-19 vaccine. Using immunoSEQ multiplex PCR, the repertoire was profiled, and TCRdb retains in-frame clones only, with some absent. Among about 140,000 clones listed, about nine tenths were seen once. The material was peripheral blood, obtained on day 0 of AZD1222 vaccination. The receptor source for this set is an adult in good health. The CDR3 runs from the conserved cysteine through the conserved F or W. The order of the fields is clone size, J gene, V gene, D gene, CDR3 DNA, CDR3 protein. The D gene is left open where the match is weak. Clone size, where shown, is once, few, many, or a class for clones that have expanded.

clone_size: once; j_call: TRBJ2-3; v_call: TRBV7-2; d_call: -; cdr3_nt: TGTGCCAGCAGCTTCTTGGGTAGTAGCACAGATACGCAGTATTTT; cdr3_aa: CASSFLGSSTDTQYF
clone_size: -; j_call: TRBJ2-1; v_call: TRBV4-1; d_call: TRBD2; cdr3_nt: TGCGCCAGCAGCCAAGCGGCGACTAGCCTCTACAATGAGCAGTTCTTC; cdr3_aa: CASSQAATSLYNEQFF
clone_size: -; j_call: TRBJ1-2; v_call: TRBV5-4; d_call: -; cdr3_nt: TGTGCCAGCAGCTTGGAAGGCTCCCCCTTCTATGGCTACACCTTC; cdr3_aa: CASSLEGSPFYGYTF
clone_size: -; j_call: TRBJ2-1; v_call: TRBV11-2; d_call: -; cdr3_nt: TGTGCCAGCAGTCCCTACGCGGCAGTTAATGAGCAGTTCTTC; cdr3_aa: CASSPYAAVNEQFF
clone_size: many; j_call: TRBJ1-2; v_call: TRBV29-1; d_call: -; cdr3_nt: TGCAGCGTGGAGACTGGTGGCTACACCTTC; cdr3_aa: CSVETGGYTF
clone_size: -; j_call: TRBJ2-2; v_call: TRBV28; d_call: TRBD1; cdr3_nt: TGTGCCAGCAGCCGTACAGGGGGACTCACCGGGGAGCTGTTTTTT; cdr3_aa: CASSRTGGLTGELFF
clone_size: -; j_call: TRBJ1-1; v_call: TRBV5-1; d_call: TRBD1; cdr3_nt: TGCGCCAGCAGCTTCGAATCTAACAGGGGGGGTGGCTCTGAAGCTTTCTTT; cdr3_aa: CASSFESNRGGGSEAFF
clone_size: -; j_call: TRBJ1-1; v_call: TRBV19; d_call: -; cdr3_nt: TGTGCCAGTAGTATAGGATTCGGCACAGCCCCAGACCCCTACACTGAAGCTTTCTTT; cdr3_aa: CASSIGFGTAPDPYTEAFF
clone_size: -; j_call: TRBJ2-1; v_call: TRBV2; d_call: TRBD2; cdr3_nt: TGTGCCAGCATTTGGCTAGCGGGAGTGAATGAGCAGTTCTTC; cdr3_aa: CASIWLAGVNEQFF
clone_size: -; j_call: TRBJ1-2; v_call: TRBV18; d_call: -; cdr3_nt: TGTGCCAGCTCACCATATAGGGTAGAAGGCTACACCTTC; cdr3_aa: CASSPYRVEGYTF
clone_size: -; j_call: TRBJ1-4; v_call: TRBV2; d_call: TRBD1; cdr3_nt: TGTGCCAGCAGTAGGGACAGGGTTAATGAAAAACTGTTTTTT; cdr3_aa: CASSRDRVNEKLFF
clone_size: once; j_call: TRBJ1-1; v_call: TRBV11-1; d_call: TRBD1; cdr3_nt: TGTGCCAGCAGCCTACTCAGGGGGACTGAAGCTTTCTTT; cdr3_aa: CASSLLRGTEAFF
clone_size: -; j_call: TRBJ1-3; v_call: TRBV29-1; d_call: -; cdr3_nt: TGCAGCGTTGAATTGCAGTCCGGAAACACCATATATTTT; cdr3_aa: CSVELQSGNTIYF
clone_size: -; j_call: TRBJ1-1; v_call: TRBV27; d_call: TRBD1; cdr3_nt: TGTGCCAGCAGTTCTCGACAGGGTGTTGTCACTGAAGCTTTCTTT; cdr3_aa: CASSSRQGVVTEAFF
clone_size: -; j_call: TRBJ1-3; v_call: TRBV19; d_call: TRBD1; cdr3_nt: TGTGCCAGTAGTATACGGACAGGGGCCACCTCTGGAAACACCATATATTTT; cdr3_aa: CASSIRTGATSGNTIYF
clone_size: few; j_call: TRBJ2-2; v_call: TRBV7-9; d_call: -; cdr3_nt: TGTGCCAGCAGCCCCACCCTGTCCGCGAACACCGGGGAGCTGTTTTTT; cdr3_aa: CASSPTLSANTGELFF